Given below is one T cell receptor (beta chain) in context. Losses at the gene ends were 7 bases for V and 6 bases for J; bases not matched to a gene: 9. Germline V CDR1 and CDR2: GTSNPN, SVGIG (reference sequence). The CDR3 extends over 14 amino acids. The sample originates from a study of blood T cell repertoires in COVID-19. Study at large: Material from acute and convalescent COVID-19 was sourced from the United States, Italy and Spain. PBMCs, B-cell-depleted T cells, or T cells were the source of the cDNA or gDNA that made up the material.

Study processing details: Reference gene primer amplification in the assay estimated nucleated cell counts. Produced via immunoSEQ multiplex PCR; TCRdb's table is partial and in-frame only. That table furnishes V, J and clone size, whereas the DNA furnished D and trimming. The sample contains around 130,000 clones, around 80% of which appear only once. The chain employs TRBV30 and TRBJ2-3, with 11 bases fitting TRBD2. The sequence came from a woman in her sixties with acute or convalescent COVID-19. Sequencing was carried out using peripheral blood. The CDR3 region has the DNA TGTGCCTCCCGACTAGCGGGGTACCGGGATACGCAGTATTTT. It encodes CASRLAGYRDTQYF.